The next 27 T cell receptor beta chains were all read from a single sample in a study of regulatory T cells in long-lasting Graves disease. Libraries of TCR beta came from iRepertoire HTBI primers plus Arm-PCR of CDR3 regions. MiXCR, run by TCRdb on the multiplex PCR reads, gives a single entry per CDR3 protein. The table has roughly 380,000 distinct CDR3 sequences, 15% to 19% seen once. Described time point: newly diagnosed GD, antithyroid drugs for less than 3 months. Preparation of the TCR library used RNA extracted from PBMCs. The sequencing here drew on peripheral blood mononuclear cells (PBMCs), taken at new diagnosis, from a patient treated with antithyroid drugs. The source of these receptors is a female donor with Graves disease.

The chain recombines TRBV12-5 with TRBJ2-1, with a tentative D call TRBD2 (5 bases). CDR1 LGHNT and CDR2 FRNRAP come from the germline V gene. This CDR3 has 12 residues. The germline V and J ends were trimmed by 3 bases and 16 bases, with 16 bases remaining between them. The CDR3 nucleotides read TGTGCTAGTGGTTTCCCCAGCGGATTAACCTTCTTC. Encoded protein: CASGFPSGLTFF.

This clonotype was found many times. V gene TRBV27 combines with J gene TRBJ2-7; D might be TRBD1 (5 bases). Per germline, CDR1 MNHEY and CDR2 SMNVEV (reference sequence). V lost 2 bases, J lost 4 bases, and 12 bases lay in between. This CDR3 has 14 residues. The DNA for the CDR3 is TGTGCCAGCAGTTTAAAACCAGGGCAGTACGAGCAGTACTTC. Translated: CASSLKPGQYEQYF.

This clonotype was counted once. This chain connects TRBV19 to TRBJ2-2; possibly TRBD1 for D (6 bases). V was shortened by 5 bases and J by 6 bases, with 22 bases between the two germline ends. CDR1 is LNHDA and CDR2 is SQIVND in the germline V gene (reference sequence). The CDR3 is 17 amino acids. CDR3 bases: TGTGCCAGTAGTCTCGAGGGGCCAGGGGCTGGACCCGGGGAGCTGTTTTTT. As protein: CASSLEGPGAGPGELFF. The complete variable domain, with remaining parts taken from reference TRBV19 and TRBJ2-2, reads DGGITQSPKYLFRKEGQNVTLSCEQNLNHDAMYWYRQDPGQGLRLIYYSQIVNDFQKGDIAEGYSVSREKKESFPLTVTSAQKNPTAFYLCASSLEGPGAGPGELFFGEGSRLTVL.

This clonotype was detected many times. The chain joins TRBV4-1 to TRBJ1-1; no reliable D call. Trimming took off 0 bases at V and 2 bases at J, with 7 bases between the two ends. Germline V gene sequence: CDR1 MGHRA, CDR2 YSYEKL. The CDR3 contains 14 residues. The DNA of the CDR3 is TGCGCCAGCAGCCAAGAAAAGACTAACACTGAAGCTTTCTTT. This encodes CASSQEKTNTEAFF.

This clonotype was found many times. The chain recombines TRBV10-3 with TRBJ2-7; D unclear. CDR1 and CDR2 (germline): ENHRY, SYGVKD. V lost 3 bases to trimming and J lost 5 bases, with 5 bases between them. The CDR3 has 11 amino acids. CDR3: CAISDFDEQYF. CDR3 in DNA: TGTGCCATCAGTGATTTCGACGAGCAGTACTTC.

V is TRBV7-8 and J is TRBJ2-1, with TRBD2 identical over 14 bases. The CDR3 totals 17 residues. The V gene's germline CDR1 is SGHVS and CDR2 FQNEAQ. V lost 3 bases, J lost 5 bases, and 6 bases stayed unmatched. The CDR3 DNA reads TGTGCCAGCAGCTTCAGACTAGCGGGAGGGGGCCACAATGAGCAGTTCTTC. Translation gives CASSFRLAGGGHNEQFF.

This clonotype has a count of ten or more. No DNA is shown, since the ends of the CDR3 on it are uncertain; the CDR3 is the one TCRdb lists. The chain combines TRBV27 with TRBJ1-4. The germline gives CDR1 MNHEY, CDR2 SMNVEV (reference sequence). The CDR3 has 15 residues if both end residues are counted. CDR3 loop: CASSSSTVGGEKLFF.

Only one count was recorded for this clonotype. The chain's CDR3 is CASRLQINNSPLHF. In nucleotides, the CDR3 is TGTGCCAGCAGGTTGCAGATTAATAATTCACCCCTCCACTTT. The chain uses TRBV28 and TRBJ1-6; D remains ambiguous. The CDR3 has 14 amino acids. The V gene's germline CDR1 is MDHEN and CDR2 SYDVKM. Trimming cost V 6 bases and J 5 bases, with 11 bases left between them.

As regards this clonotype: With a far larger clone one base away, a read error is the likely cause. A read error is likely, as this CDR3 ends without the conserved phenylalanine or tryptophan. J is TRBJ1-2 and V is TRBV6-5; D possibly corresponds to TRBD1 (5 bases). V was shortened by 2 bases and J by 7 bases, with 5 bases between the two germline ends. This CDR3 is built from 11 residues. Looked up from germline, CDR1 is MNHEY and CDR2 is SVGAGI. The CDR3 loop is CASSYQGGYTS. In nucleotides, the CDR3 is TGTGCCAGCAGTTACCAGGGTGGCTACACCTCC.

This clonotype was recorded a few times. V usage is TRBV7-9 and J usage is TRBJ2-3; possibly TRBD2 for D (5 bases). The CDR3 sequence is 15 residues long. V shed 2 bases and J shed 8 bases, with 17 bases lying between them. CDR1 and CDR2 from the germline V gene are SEHNR and FQNEAQ (reference sequence). CDR3 nucleotide sequence: TGTGCCAGCAGCTTACTGAAAATAGGAGGAGGTACGCAGTATTTT. Residues: CASSLLKIGGGTQYF.

In its sample, this clonotype was seen many times. The V call is TRBV12-3 or TRBV12-4, the J call TRBJ1-1, with 9 bases fitting TRBD1. The CDR3 loop spans 13 amino acids. Trimming took 6 bases from V and 13 from J; bases not matched to a gene: 12. The CDR3 DNA reads as TGTGCCAGCAGCTGGGACAGGGTAGGATTAGTTTTCTTT. Amino acids: CASSWDRVGLVFF.

This clonotype was counted a few times. CDR3 bases: TGTGCCAGTAGTACGACAGGTTTCAATCAGCCCCAGCATTTT. As protein: CASSTTGFNQPQHF. The chain joins TRBV19 to TRBJ1-5, with D possibly TRBD1 on 6 matching bases. Germline V CDR1 and CDR2: LNHDA, SQIVND (reference sequence). V was shortened by 4 bases and J by 3 bases, with 10 bases between the two germline ends. The CDR3 totals 14 residues.

This clonotype was picked up many times. The chain recombines TRBV20-1 with TRBJ2-7, with D possibly TRBD2 on 6 matching bases. Trimming stripped 5 bases from V and 1 base from J, with 21 bases between. Germline CDR1 and CDR2: DFQATT and SNEGSKA (reference sequence). The length of the CDR3 is 16 residues. The CDR3 nucleotides read TGCAGTGCTGGGGACCAGTTTGGGGGGAATTCCTACGAGCAGTACTTC. It translates to CSAGDQFGGNSYEQYF.

This clonotype was seen at least ten times. The V and J genes are TRBV19 and TRBJ1-1; no clear D. Trimming cost V 6 bases and J 5 bases, with 10 bases left between them. This CDR3 region has 12 residues. Germline-derived CDR1 and CDR2 are LNHDA and SQIVND (reference sequence). This CDR3 is CASSRIGTEAFF. The CDR3 nucleotides are TGTGCCAGTAGCCGTATAGGGACTGAAGCTTTCTTT.

This clonotype has at least ten counts. The chain combines TRBV5-1 with TRBJ2-5; D tentatively reads TRBD1 or TRBD2 (5 bases each). The CDR3 loop spans 15 amino acids. Trimming stripped 6 bases from V and 5 bases from J, with 20 bases between. The V gene's germline CDR1 is SGHRS and CDR2 YFSETQ. The CDR3 loop reads CASTPIGAVRETQYF. CDR3 nucleotides: TGCGCCAGCACCCCCATCGGGGCCGTCCGTGAGACCCAGTACTTC.

This clonotype showed up just a few times. The chain is built from TRBV4-1 and TRBJ2-5, with D tentatively TRBD1 (6 bases). V lost 3 bases, J lost 5 bases, and 19 bases lay in between. The CDR3 extends over 16 amino acids. Germline-derived CDR1 and CDR2 are MGHRA and YSYEKL. The CDR3 DNA reads TGCGCCAGCAGCCACCCCCCCCCAGGGGTCGAGGAGACCCAGTACTTC. Encoded protein: CASSHPPPGVEETQYF.

The chain links TRBV5-6 to TRBJ2-2; maybe TRBD1 (6 bases). Per germline, CDR1 SGHDT and CDR2 YYEEEE. V lost 4 bases and J 5 bases, leaving 15 bases between the germline ends. This CDR3 has 15 amino acids. The CDR3 nucleotides are TGTGCCAGCAGCCCTACAGGGAGATGGACCGGGGAGCTGTTTTTT. Amino acids: CASSPTGRWTGELFF.

In this sample, this clonotype turned up many times. The chain is built from TRBV14 and TRBJ1-5; weak D call: TRBD1 (5 bases). CDR1 and CDR2 from the germline V gene are SGHDN and FVKESK. Trimming left V 0 bases short and J 6 bases short, with 21 bases between. There are 18 residues in the CDR3. The CDR3 DNA follows: TGTGCCAGCAGCCAAGATGAAGGGGCGCGGGTAACGCGTCAGCCCCAGCATTTT. It encodes CASSQDEGARVTRQPQHF. Full variable domain (rest looked up from reference TRBV14 and TRBJ1-5): EAGVTQFPSHSVIEKGQTVTLRCDPISGHDNLYWYRRVMGKEIKFLLHFVKESKQDESGMPNNRFLAERTGGTYSTLKVQPAELEDSGVYFCASSQDEGARVTRQPQHFGDGTRLSIL.

The table lists this clonotype with a few counts. The rearrangement joins TRBV3-1 to TRBJ1-1, with a possible D match to TRBD1 (5 bases). V was clipped by 5 bases and J by 5 bases, with 12 bases between them. Germline lookup yields CDR1 LGHDT and CDR2 YNNKEL (reference sequence). This CDR3 comprises 13 residues. DNA of the CDR3: TGTGCCAGCAGCAAACTGGGGGTGACTGAAGCTTTCTTT. It is translated as CASSKLGVTEAFF.

There are many counts of this clonotype. This chain joins TRBV2 and TRBJ1-5; D ambiguous. Germline CDR1 reads SNHLY; CDR2 reads FYNNEI. The V gene lost 4 bases and the J gene lost 3 bases, with 13 bases spanning the gap. The CDR3 contains 15 residues. DNA for the CDR3: TGTGCCAGCAGTGGAGGGCGGCAGCTCAATCAGCCCCAGCATTTT. Translation: CASSGGRQLNQPQHF.

As concerns this clonotype: A much larger clone lies a single base off, so this may be a read error. The chain combines TRBV4-1 with TRBJ2-5, with TRBD2 as a possible D gene (6 bases). With 1 base removed from V and 4 bases from J, the gap between germline ends came to 16 bases. CDR3 length equals 16 residues. Germline assignment: CDR1 MGHRA and CDR2 YSYEKL. CDR3 sequence reads: CASSQVSGWAGETQYF. The DNA for the CDR3 is TGCGCCAGCAGCCAAGTCAGCGGGTGGGCGGGAGAGACCCAGTACTTC.

The chain employs TRBV6-2 or TRBV6-3 and TRBJ2-3, with 10 bases fitting TRBD1. The CDR3 consists of 17 residues. Germline lookup yields CDR1 MNHEY and CDR2 SVGEGT. Germline trimming cut 5 bases from V and 1 base from J; bases unmatched to any gene: 9. DNA for the CDR3: TGTGCCAGCAGTGTCCTCCGGGACAGGGGTGGCACAGATACGCAGTATTTT. Amino acid sequence: CASSVLRDRGGTDTQYF.

This clonotype was recorded at least ten times. The chain employs TRBV13 and TRBJ2-5; D is tentatively TRBD1 or TRBD2 (6 bases each). Trimming removed 5 bases from V and 2 bases from J, with 12 bases in between. CDR3 length equals 14 residues. The V gene's germline CDR1 is PRHDT and CDR2 FYEKMQ (reference sequence). CDR3 in amino acids: CASSGGGEQETQYF. The CDR3 nucleotides are TGTGCCAGCAGCGGGGGCGGGGAGCAAGAGACCCAGTACTTC.

This clonotype was observed a few times. V gene TRBV6-5 combines with J gene TRBJ2-2; 10 bases map to TRBD2. Trimming took 0 bases from V and 6 from J; bases not matched to a gene: 7. The CDR3 extends over 17 amino acids. CDR1 and CDR2 (germline): MNHEY, SVGAGI. The CDR3 loop reads CASSYSSGLAGAGELFF. The CDR3 DNA reads as TGTGCCAGCAGTTACTCCTCAGGGCTAGCGGGAGCCGGGGAGCTGTTTTTT.

This clonotype appeared many times. This chain joins TRBV6-5 and TRBJ2-7; a possible D gene is TRBD1 (6 bases). The CDR3 has 15 amino acids. Germline V gives CDR1 MNHEY, CDR2 SVGAGI. The V end was cut by 1 base, the J end by 7 bases, with 17 bases between. The CDR3 loop is CASSYWSGEDSEQYF. In nucleotides, the CDR3 is TGTGCCAGCAGTTACTGGTCAGGGGAAGACTCGGAGCAGTACTTC.

As DNA, the CDR3 is TGCAGCGTTATCCCGGGGTCTGGGGCCGGGTCCAGAGAGACCCAGTACTTC. Translation: CSVIPGSGAGSRETQYF. The chain is built from TRBV29-1 and TRBJ2-5; perhaps D is TRBD1 or TRBD2 (5 bases each). The CDR3 totals 17 residues. Germline V gene data show CDR1 as SQVTM and CDR2 as ANQGSEA. V was shortened by 5 bases and J by 4 bases, with 26 bases between the two germline ends.

This clonotype occurred many times. J is TRBJ1-1 and V is TRBV9; D is ambiguous. The ends were cut back, 3 bases at V and 4 bases at J, with 10 bases in the middle. Germline V CDR1 and CDR2: SGDLS, YYNGEE. CDR3 length: 13 amino acids. The DNA of the CDR3 is TGTGCCAGCAGCGACGCCGGAGGCACTGAAGCTTTCTTT. This gives the protein CASSDAGGTEAFF.